The text below deals with one TCR beta chain. This clone's antigen is unknown. Base qualities are not provided; no much larger clone lies one nucleotide away. The sample is drawn from a study of response to subunit inactivated influenza vaccine (dated by TCRdb to 2017 to 2018). In terms of the full investigation: To follow how T cells responded to a trivalent subunit inactivated influenza vaccine, the researchers relied on deep quantitative profiling of the T cell receptor repertoire.

Results the study describes overall, beyond this receptor: The authors suggested that each seasonal influenza vaccination may recruit only a limited number of new T cells.

From the germline V gene, CDR1 is SGHTS and CDR2 is YDEGEE. Trimming at the junction amounts to 2 bases on V and 4 bases on J, and the germline ends lie 16 bases apart. Including the terminal cysteine and phenylalanine, the CDR3 comprises 16 residues. The DNA shown is the 48-base CDR3, in frame from base 1. To prepare the library, RT-PCR was applied. Reads for this sample came from an Illumina HiSeq 2500. TCRdb applied fastp at Q25 and MiXCR to the public reads, then kept only in-frame beta chains. Each entry merges the rows of one CDR3 protein and shows their most common DNA and genes. In all, the sample holds around 710,000 distinct CDR3 sequences, and approximately 15% of those were seen once. Of the sample, 6% to 7% is held by the ten largest clones.

The V and J segments used are TRBV5-8 and TRBJ2-1, with a tentative D gene TRBD1 over 5 matching bases. The sequenced sample was PBMCs from blood, obtained less than 15 days before vaccination. This TCR was sampled from a man aged 50 to 60 who received an inactivated influenza vaccine. Donor details come from another sample of the same person, matched by shared clones. In nucleotide form, the sequence is TGTGCCAGCAGCTTATCCGGCCAGGGTATTTACAATGAGCAGTTCTTC. Translated, this gives CASSLSGQGIYNEQFF. Extended through the reference TRBV5-8 and TRBJ2-1 proteins, this CDR3 yields the full variable domain: EAGVTQSPTHLIKTRGQQATLRCSPISGHTSVYWYQQALGLGLQFLLWYDEGEERNRGNFPPRFSGRQFPNYSSELNVNALELEDSALYLCASSLSGQGIYNEQFFGPGTRLTVL.